This T cell receptor beta chain is drawn from a study of T-cell memory formation after mild COVID-19. V was shortened by 6 bases and J by 2 bases, with 9 bases between the two germline ends. This CDR3 has 13 amino acids. Germline CDR1 and CDR2: SGHVS and FNYEAQ. TCRdb re-derived calls from the 5' RACE reads in MiXCR, one entry per CDR3 protein. The data show more than 150,000 distinct CDR3 sequences, roughly 20% seen once. The source is a man aged 18 to 29 who had mild COVID-19 (a few samples of this study predate the infection). Cell type and time point are not known. This chain joins TRBV7-6 and TRBJ2-3; the D is unclear. The sample taken for sequencing was PBMCs or a T cell subset sorted from them (not recorded which). CDR3 nucleotide sequence: TGTGCCAGCAGTGTTGGATACACAGATACGCAGTATTTT. Residues: CASSVGYTDTQYF.